These 25 T cell receptor beta chains were sequenced from one sample in a study of cytomegalovirus exposure and HLA in healthy donors. Vbeta (60) and Jbeta (13) primers were used in the PCR. The method was immunoSEQ multiplex PCR; TCRdb's version includes in-frame clones alone and lacks a portion of them. The table includes more than 150,000 clones, roughly 87% detected once. Sequenced sample: PBMCs. These receptors were obtained from a girl under two years old in good health and CMV-seronegative.

This clone showed up just once. V gene TRBV7-3 combines with J gene TRBJ2-1; 14 bases are a match to TRBD2. V trimming: 5 bases; J trimming: 8 bases; junction bases outside the gene matches: 5. The CDR3 has 15 amino acids. Germline values: CDR1 SGHTA, CDR2 FQGTGA. The CDR3 coding sequence is TGTGCCAGCAGCCTCGGGACTAGCGGGAGCTATGAGCAGTTCTTC. It encodes CASSLGTSGSYEQFF.

This sequence joins TRBV2 and TRBJ2-7; 11 positions match TRBD1. The CDR3 extends over 14 amino acids. V was clipped by 7 bases and J by 2 bases; unmatched bases: 4. The germline V gene encodes CDR1 SNHLY and CDR2 FYNNEI. The CDR3 sequence is CASTGTGGPYEQYF. In DNA, the CDR3 is TGTGCCAGCACCGGGACAGGGGGACCCTACGAGCAGTACTTC.

This clone was seen only once. The V gene is TRBV7-2, the J gene TRBJ2-5, with 8 bases matching TRBD2. The better agreement between TRBJ2-7 and the DNA end casts doubt on the J call. The CDR3 runs 14 residues. CDR1 is SGHTA, CDR2 FQGNSA, per germline. CDR3 sequence (DNA): TGTGCCAGCAGCCAGGGACTAGGGGTCCGCGAGCAGTACTTC. Residues: CASSQGLGVREQYF.

This chain uses TRBV4-1 with TRBJ2-1; D call uncertain. The CDR3 runs 16 residues. V shed 1 base and J shed 0 bases, with 10 bases lying between them. CDR1 and CDR2 from the germline V gene are MGHRA and YSYEKL. The DNA for the CDR3 is TGCGCCAGCAGCCAAGCGAGTATACCCTCCTACAATGAGCAGTTCTTC. Its translation is CASSQASIPSYNEQFF.

The chain links TRBV30 to TRBJ1-5; 9 positions agree with TRBD1. Trimming took 5 bases from V and 4 from J; bases not matched to a gene: 9. The CDR3 spans 15 residues. Per germline, CDR1 GTSNPN and CDR2 SVGIG (reference sequence). The DNA for the CDR3 is TGTGCCTGGGGTGCGGGACAGGGAGGGAATCAGCCCCAGCATTTT. It is translated as CAWGAGQGGNQPQHF.

The J gene is TRBJ2-7, the V gene TRBV4-1; no firm D call. This CDR3 contains 15 residues. Trimming took 0 bases from V and 9 from J, leaving 18 bases between them. CDR1 is MGHRA and CDR2 is YSYEKL in the germline V gene. The CDR3 sequence: CASSQEVGLLRGQYF. The CDR3 DNA reads TGCGCCAGCAGCCAAGAGGTCGGATTACTACGAGGGCAGTACTTC.

Notes on this clone: Other DNA variants within this sample encode the same CDR3. The chain combines TRBV11-1 with TRBJ2-7, with D possibly matching TRBD2 (6 bases). This CDR3 is 15 amino acids long. V lost 8 bases to trimming and J lost 2 bases, with 19 bases between them. Germline CDR1 SGHAT, CDR2 FQDESV (reference sequence). The CDR3 sequence: CASGSPAGSAYEQYF. CDR3 bases: TGTGCCAGCGGATCACCAGCGGGTTCCGCCTACGAGCAGTACTTC.

The J gene is TRBJ1-2, the V gene TRBV7-2; possibly TRBD1 for D (6 bases). The germline V and J ends were trimmed by 5 bases and 4 bases, with 17 bases remaining between them. This CDR3 has 15 residues. CDR1 SGHTA and CDR2 FQGNSA come from the germline V gene. The CDR3 DNA follows: TGTGCCAGCAGCCTCGGGGGGCAGCGACTCTATGGCTACACCTTC. It codes for CASSLGGQRLYGYTF. Full variable domain (rest looked up from reference TRBV7-2 and TRBJ1-2): GAGVSQSPSNKVTEKGKDVELRCDPISGHTALYWYRQSLGQGLEFLIYFQGNSAPDKSGLPSDRFSAERTGGSVSTLTIQRTQQEDSAVYLCASSLGGQRLYGYTFGSGTRLTVV.

In its sample, this clone was seen a few times. One end of the junction does not line up with germline, which may come from a read error. The chain employs TRBV7-9 and TRBJ1-2, with 7 bases that match TRBD1. Germline loops: CDR1 SEHNR, CDR2 FQNEAQ (reference sequence). This CDR3 contains 14 residues. DNA for the CDR3: TGTTCCAGCAGCCACGGGACAGTTAGATATGGCTACACCTTC. Its translation is CSSSHGTVRYGYTF.

The chain employs TRBV25-1 and TRBJ1-1; no clear D gene. CDR1 is MGHDK, CDR2 SYGVNS, per germline. Deletions cut 3 bases from V and 0 bases from J, with 17 bases between. The CDR3 is 17 amino acids. CDR3 in DNA: TGTGCCAGCAGTGACAATATGATCCTACCTATGAACACTGAAGCTTTCTTT. As protein: CASSDNMILPMNTEAFF. The full variable domain, rest sourced from reference TRBV25-1 and TRBJ1-1, is EADIYQTPRYLVIGTGKKITLECSQTMGHDKMYWYQQDPGMELHLIHYSYGVNSTEKGDLSSESTVSRIRTEHFPLTLESARPSHTSQYLCASSDNMILPMNTEAFFGQGTRLTVV.

This sequence joins TRBV5-6 and TRBJ1-2, with unresolved D. Germline V gene sequence: CDR1 SGHDT, CDR2 YYEEEE. The ends were cut back, 2 bases at V and 4 bases at J, with 12 bases in the middle. This CDR3 is built from 14 residues. Here the CDR3 DNA reads TGTGCCAGCAGCTTTCGGACTGAGGTCTATGGCTACACCTTC. Amino acid sequence: CASSFRTEVYGYTF.

This chain joins TRBV6-1 and TRBJ1-6, with D possibly TRBD1 on 5 matching bases. CDR1 and CDR2 (germline): MNHNS, SASEGT. CDR3 size: 13 residues. V was pared by 7 bases and J by 6 bases, with 10 bases between. Here the CDR3 DNA reads TGTGCCAGCATATCGGGGGTTAATTCACCCCTCCACTTT. Amino acid sequence: CASISGVNSPLHF.

This clone is a singleton in its sample. This sequence joins TRBV11-2 and TRBJ2-5; TRBD1 aligns across 12 bases. The tail of the sequence fits TRBJ2-7 better, so the J call may be wrong. The CDR3 length is 15 residues. The germline V gene encodes CDR1 SGHAT and CDR2 FQNNGV. Here the CDR3 reads CASSLGGTGGFEQYF. In DNA form, the CDR3 reads TGTGCCAGCAGCTTAGGGGGGACAGGGGGCTTCGAGCAGTACTTC.

CDR3 sequence: CASSLAGGQGAGYTF. The CDR3 DNA is TGTGCCAGCAGCTTAGCGGGAGGACAGGGAGCTGGCTACACCTTC. The V call is TRBV7-2, the J call TRBJ1-2, with 8 nucleotides matching TRBD1. Germline CDR1 is SGHTA and CDR2 is FQGNSA. The CDR3 sequence is 15 residues long. Trimming removed 0 bases from V and 7 bases from J; junction bases left unmatched: 7.

This clone appeared once. This chain connects TRBV4-1 to TRBJ2-1; 9 bases line up with TRBD2. In germline, CDR1 is MGHRA, CDR2 YSYEKL. This CDR3 region has 16 residues. Germline trimming cut 3 bases from V and 2 bases from J; bases unmatched to any gene: 5. The DNA for the CDR3 is TGCGCCAGCAGCCAGGCGGGACTAGCCCCCTACAATGAGCAGTTCTTC. It specifies CASSQAGLAPYNEQFF.

The chain links TRBV5-4 to TRBJ1-1; D possibly corresponds to TRBD1 (6 bases). CDR1 SGHNT and CDR2 YYREEE come from the germline V gene (reference sequence). The CDR3 spans 13 residues. The ends were cut back, 7 bases at V and 6 bases at J, with 16 bases in the middle. DNA for the CDR3: TGTGCCAGCGGACTTACAGGGACGGCTGAAGCTTTCTTT. Residues: CASGLTGTAEAFF.

The chain carries TRBV15 and TRBJ2-1; TRBD1 matches 9 bases. Trimming at V came to 8 bases and at J to 1 base, leaving 3 bases not matched to a gene. CDR3 length: 14 amino acids. In germline, CDR1 is LNHNV, CDR2 YYDKDF (reference sequence). CDR3 nucleotides: TGTGCCACCGGGACAGGGCAGTCCTACAATGAGCAGTTCTTC. Protein sequence: CATGTGQSYNEQFF.

V usage is TRBV5-1 and J usage is TRBJ2-1; the match to TRBD2 covers 8 bases. CDR3 length: 17 amino acids. The V and J ends lost 0 bases and 2 bases, in that order; junction bases with no gene match: 7. CDR1 and CDR2 from the germline V gene are SGHRS and YFSETQ. The CDR3 loop reads CASSLEGPGGAYNEQFF. CDR3 DNA sequence: TGCGCCAGCAGCTTGGAGGGTCCCGGGGGGGCCTACAATGAGCAGTTCTTC.

The chain recombines TRBV7-9 with TRBJ2-2, with D uncertain. V gave up 1 base and J gave up 1 base, with 10 bases separating them. This CDR3 region has 16 residues. Germline lookup yields CDR1 SEHNR and CDR2 FQNEAQ (reference sequence). CDR3 residues: CASSLGARRNTGELFF. In DNA form, the CDR3 reads TGTGCCAGCAGCTTAGGGGCCAGAAGGAACACCGGGGAGCTGTTTTTT.

There are a few counts of this clone. The chain uses TRBV11-2 and TRBJ2-7, with 8 bases aligning to TRBD2. J was trimmed by 6 bases and V by 4 bases; bases with no gene match: 14. The CDR3 is 16 amino acids. Germline V gene lookup returns CDR1 SGHAT and CDR2 FQNNGV. DNA of the CDR3: TGTGCCAGCAGCTCAGGGAGCGGGAGCGGATTGAGCGAGCAGTACTTC. This sequence encodes CASSSGSGSGLSEQYF.

V gene TRBV7-6 combines with J gene TRBJ2-1, with D perhaps TRBD2 (6 bases). CDR3 length: 13 amino acids. CDR1 is SGHVS, CDR2 FNYEAQ, per germline. Trimming shortened V by 5 bases and J by 4 bases, and 9 bases separated the two germline ends. The CDR3 region has the DNA TGTGCCAGCAGCGGAGGGACTTACAATGAGCAGTTCTTC. This gives the protein CASSGGTYNEQFF.

The chain carries TRBV9 and TRBJ1-1; D is uncertain. Trimming removed 0 bases from V and 1 base from J, with 7 bases in between. The CDR3 contains 14 residues. Per the germline V gene, CDR1 is SGDLS and CDR2 is YYNGEE. The CDR3: CASSVVSGNTEAFF. CDR3 sequence (DNA): TGTGCCAGCAGCGTAGTATCAGGGAACACTGAAGCTTTCTTT.

The CDR3 sequence is CAWSRPGGLSYEQYF. CDR3 bases: TGTGCCTGGAGTCGACCCGGGGGGCTTTCCTACGAGCAGTACTTC. The chain has TRBV30 and TRBJ2-7; the D gene is possibly TRBD2 (7 bases). Trimming pared 2 bases from V and 1 base from J, leaving 15 bases between. CDR1 and CDR2 (germline): GTSNPN, SVGIG (reference sequence). This CDR3 is 15 amino acids long.

The J gene is TRBJ2-5, the V gene TRBV29-1; D may be TRBD1 (7 bases). V dropped 4 bases and J dropped 11 bases, with 14 bases sitting between them. Germline CDR1 and CDR2: SQVTM and ANQGSEA. This CDR3 is 11 amino acids long. The CDR3 coding sequence is TGCAGCGTTGGCAGGGGGGTTTGGCAGTACTTC. Translation gives CSVGRGVWQYF. Full variable domain (missing parts from reference TRBV29-1 and TRBJ2-5): SAVISQKPSRDICQRGTSLTIQCQVDSQVTMMFWYRQQPGQSLTLIATANQGSEATYESGFVIDKFPISRPNLTFSTLTVSNMSPEDSSIYLCSVGRGVWQYFGPGTRLLVL.

The V and J genes are TRBV6-6 and TRBJ2-1, with 9 positions matching TRBD2. This CDR3 is built from 15 residues. Germline V gene sequence: CDR1 MNHNY, CDR2 SVGAGI (reference sequence). Trimming took 8 bases from V and 4 from J; bases not matched to a gene: 9. The CDR3 sequence: CASWKRLAEYNEQFF. CDR3 bases: TGTGCCAGCTGGAAACGACTAGCGGAATACAATGAGCAGTTCTTC.